These T cell receptor beta chains were read from a single sample in a study of cytomegalovirus exposure and HLA in healthy donors. Produced via immunoSEQ multiplex PCR; TCRdb's table is partial and in-frame only. This sample has hundreds of thousands of clones; approximately 90% occur once, and the top ten carry 1%. The material sequenced was PBMCs. The receptors originated from a woman under 30 in good health and CMV-seronegative. Each CDR3 is given without its conserved first and last residue. The D gene is left open where the match is weak.

V gene: TRBV11-2
D gene: TRBD1
CDR3 protein: ASSFDRGYEQY

V gene: TRBV11-3
D gene: TRBD2
CDR3 protein: ASSQETSGISYEQY

V gene: TRBV18
D gene: NA
CDR3 protein: ASSPDSSGNTIY

V gene: TRBV7-9
D gene: TRBD1
CDR3 protein: ASSTRQGAHPT

V gene: TRBV14
D gene: TRBD1
CDR3 protein: ASSQGQGRGYT

V gene: TRBV7-6
D gene: TRBD2
CDR3 protein: ASSFASGRTGGELF

V gene: TRBV5-1
D gene: NA
CDR3 protein: ASSFWGQSTDTQY

V gene: TRBV2
D gene: NA
CDR3 protein: ASSLVSSTDTQY

V gene: TRBV19
D gene: NA
CDR3 protein: ASQGKADTQY

V gene: TRBV5-1
D gene: TRBD1
CDR3 protein: ASSTARDSTEAF

V gene: TRBV15
D gene: NA
CDR3 protein: ATSRPGNGQNKNIQY

V gene: TRBV11-2
D gene: TRBD1
CDR3 protein: ASSSHTTGGGFWQY

V gene: TRBV18
D gene: TRBD1
CDR3 protein: ASSPPRQGKSHEQY

V gene: TRBV11-3
D gene: NA
CDR3 protein: ASSLVGQGLNTQY

V gene: TRBV25-1
D gene: TRBD1
CDR3 protein: ASSAVGTGNTGELF

V gene: TRBV2
D gene: NA
CDR3 protein: ASSTDQPQH

V gene: TRBV6-5
D gene: TRBD1
CDR3 protein: ASSYSTGTGNTIY

V gene: TRBV7-2
D gene: TRBD2
CDR3 protein: ASSFLWRGGVSGELF

V gene: TRBV7-7
D gene: NA
CDR3 protein: ASSPGLGTEAF

V gene: TRBV6-6
D gene: NA
CDR3 protein: ASSYLGRDSYNEQF

V gene: TRBV11-3
D gene: NA
CDR3 protein: ATSRFLEQF

V gene: TRBV18
D gene: TRBD1
CDR3 protein: ASSPTGGGEKLF

V gene: TRBV7-9
D gene: TRBD2
CDR3 protein: ASSDGGIGY

V gene: TRBV11-2
D gene: NA
CDR3 protein: ASSLVVPGNGEAF

V gene: TRBV4-1
D gene: NA
CDR3 protein: ASSHGYPGGDTEAF

V gene: TRBV25-1
D gene: TRBD1
CDR3 protein: ASSIGQGAYGYT

V gene: TRBV15
D gene: TRBD2
CDR3 protein: ATSRGLAGGETQY

V gene: TRBV11-2
D gene: TRBD1
CDR3 protein: ASSLDGQGVNTIY

V gene: TRBV5-8
D gene: TRBD1
CDR3 protein: ASSLQGASKNIQY

V gene: TRBV11-2
D gene: TRBD2
CDR3 protein: ASSFRALAGGKTDTQY

V gene: TRBV19
D gene: TRBD2
CDR3 protein: ASSPLAGDTDTQY

V gene: TRBV7-9
D gene: NA
CDR3 protein: SSSSTTDSSHNEQF

V gene: TRBV18
D gene: TRBD1
CDR3 protein: ASSPGTGGVREAF

V gene: TRBV6-1
D gene: TRBD1
CDR3 protein: ASRQGHNSPLH

V gene: TRBV2
D gene: TRBD1
CDR3 protein: ASSKQGLTGELF

V gene: TRBV6-5
D gene: TRBD2
CDR3 protein: ASSYVAGNIQY

V gene: TRBV4-3
D gene: NA
CDR3 protein: ASSQAQGGYEQY

V gene: TRBV9
D gene: TRBD1
CDR3 protein: ASSTIGTAQETQY

V gene: TRBV30
D gene: NA
CDR3 protein: AWSVWYRANYGYT

V gene: TRBV11-2
D gene: NA
CDR3 protein: ASSSWTVGNSPLH

V gene: TRBV7-2
D gene: NA
CDR3 protein: ASSLRGDYNNEQY

V gene: TRBV6-5
D gene: TRBD2
CDR3 protein: ASSYSTSGIGEQY

V gene: TRBV27
D gene: TRBD2
CDR3 protein: ASSLVVPSGAAYEQY

V gene: TRBV7-2
D gene: NA
CDR3 protein: ASSLRGNQPQH

V gene: TRBV23-1
D gene: TRBD1
CDR3 protein: ASSQYDRGRETQY

V gene: TRBV18
D gene: TRBD1
CDR3 protein: ASSPTKDRVSNQPQH

V gene: TRBV5-1
D gene: TRBD1
CDR3 protein: ASSLYATLRDRRQETQY

V gene: TRBV27
D gene: NA
CDR3 protein: ASRLTGIQETQY

V gene: TRBV5-5
D gene: NA
CDR3 protein: ASSLVGQEAF